Listed below are T cell receptor beta chains from one sample, sequenced in a study of T cells in Graves' hyperthyroidism and ophthalmopathy. MiXCR, applied by TCRdb to the multiplex PCR reads, yields one record per CDR3 protein. This sample has approximately 46,000 distinct CDR3 sequences; 45% to 50% occur once, and the top ten carry roughly 32%. Sequenced: peripheral blood or thyroid tissue (not recorded which). The receptors were sampled from a woman aged 45-65 years with Graves' hyperthyroidism. Both conserved end residues are part of each CDR3. Each record gives: D gene, J gene, clone size, V gene, CDR3 DNA, CDR3 protein. D genes are given only for firm matches. The size field is filled for only some rows; it gives once, few, many or a size class.

TRBD2 | TRBJ2-1 | once | TRBV20-1 | TGCAGTGCTAGGGGTACTAGCGGGAACTACAATGAGCAGTTCTTC | CSARGTSGNYNEQFF
- | TRBJ2-5 | many | TRBV29-1 | TGCAGCGTTCAGTCGGGAGAAGAGACCCAGTACTTC | CSVQSGEETQYF
- | TRBJ2-2 | many | TRBV20-1 | TGCAGTGCTAGAGATCTGCGCAAGAACACCGGGGAGCTGTTTTTT | CSARDLRKNTGELFF
- | TRBJ2-7 | many | TRBV6-4 | TGTGCCAGCAGCCGGGACTTTGGCCCCTACGAGCAGTACTTC | CASSRDFGPYEQYF
TRBD1 | TRBJ2-7 | - | TRBV20-1 | TGCAGTGCTAGCCGACAGGACAGGGGGCAATACGAGCAGTACTTC | CSASRQDRGQYEQYF
- | TRBJ1-2 | - | TRBV12-3/TRBV12-4 | TGTGCCAGCAGTATACCCCGACAGCCTTATGGCTACACCTTC | CASSIPRQPYGYTF
- | TRBJ1-1 | many | TRBV18 | TGTGCCAGCTCACCACCTAATGGGGCTGGTACTGAAGCTTTCTTT | CASSPPNGAGTEAFF
- | TRBJ1-5 | many | TRBV7-2 | TGTGCCAGCAGCTTCTTCAGGGGAGGTCAGCCCCAGCATTTT | CASSFFRGGQPQHF
- | TRBJ2-3 | many | TRBV20-1 | TGCAGTCCGACCTCAGGGGCTCCAGATACGCAGTATTTT | CSPTSGAPDTQYF
- | TRBJ1-1 | - | TRBV6-5 | TGTGCCAGCAGTTACGGGGCAGGGCACACTGAAGCTTTCTTT | CASSYGAGHTEAFF
TRBD1 | TRBJ2-5 | - | TRBV19 | TGTGCCAGTAGTTTTTGGACAGGGGCAAGCAATCAGCCCCAGTACTTC | CASSFWTGASNQPQYF
- | TRBJ1-5 | many | TRBV7-9 | TGTGCCAGCAGCCAAGCATGGGGCGTTCAGCCCCAGCATTTT | CASSQAWGVQPQHF
TRBD2 | TRBJ2-7 | many | TRBV5-4 | TGTGCCAGCAGCCCTAGGACTAGCGGGAGGCCCATGATCGAGCAGTACTTC | CASSPRTSGRPMIEQYF
- | TRBJ2-3 | many | TRBV7-8 | TGTGCCAGCAGCTTAGCTGATACGCAGTATTTT | CASSLADTQYF
TRBD1 | TRBJ1-5 | - | TRBV10-2 | TGCGCCAGCGGACAGGGCGGTCAGCCCCAGCATTTT | CASGQGGQPQHF